This TCR beta chain was sequenced for a study of OX40 agonist ivuxolimab in advanced cancers. As for the study in general: Partial responses were observed in three patients, of whom one had hepatocellular carcinoma and two had cutaneous melanoma.

Germline-derived CDR1 and CDR2 are MNHEY and SVGAGI. V gave up 0 bases and J gave up 6 bases; unmatched junction bases: 4. This CDR3 is 14 amino acids long. Sequencing was performed with immunoSEQ multiplex PCR; in TCRdb, only in-frame clones are kept and a portion is missing. This sample carries about 100,000 clones, more than 80% of them seen once, and the ten largest clones take less than 6%. The V and J genes are TRBV6-5 and TRBJ1-1; 7 nucleotides match TRBD1. The TCR sequence derives from an adult with an advanced solid tumor such as melanoma, head and neck, liver or kidney cancer. The input for sequencing was CD4+ or CD8+ T cells sorted from blood, taken in a trial of the OX40 agonist ivuxolimab. This CDR3 is CASSYSQGVSEAFF. The CDR3 DNA sequence: TGTGCCAGCAGTTACTCGCAGGGGGTTTCTGAAGCTTTCTTT.